This TCR beta chain was sequenced in a study of cytomegalovirus exposure and HLA in healthy donors. Study summary: The study placed around 80% of its approximately 400 genotyped donors in the Caucasian-associated ancestry cluster.

Primers: 60 Vbeta forward and 13 Jbeta reverse. How the authors handled the data: In a later analysis, of about 80 million unique beta chains, roughly 10 million appeared in at least two donors. The method was immunoSEQ multiplex PCR; TCRdb's version includes in-frame clones alone and lacks a portion of them. V, J and clone size derive from that table, while D and trimming were established from the DNA sequence. The sample includes about 85,000 clones, roughly 80% of them seen just once. The CDR3 has 20 amino acids. Germline V gene lookup returns CDR1 MGHRA and CDR2 YSYEKL. Trimming cost V 1 base and J 7 bases; bases outside gene matches: 14.

Sequenced sample: PBMCs. The origin of this receptor is a woman between 50 and 59 years old in good health and CMV-seropositive. This chain links TRBV4-1 with TRBJ2-2; 14 bases match TRBD2. The CDR3 here is CASSQAAGTSGSVSGGELFF. Written as DNA, the CDR3 is TGCGCCAGCAGCCAAGCCGCCGGGACTAGCGGGAGTGTAAGCGGCGGGGAGCTGTTTTTT.